This T cell receptor (beta chain) was captured by sequencing in a study of blood T cell repertoires in COVID-19. On this clone itself: The junction shows a germline mismatch at one end, possibly a read error.

Per the original methods: Reference gene primers were amplified, and this amplification served to estimate nucleated cell counts. The table came from immunoSEQ multiplex PCR; TCRdb's copy has only in-frame clones and leaves some out. That table supplies the V and J calls and clone size; D and trimming were determined from the DNA. The repertoire holds some 100,000 clones, about 89% seen once, with 10% in the top ten. CDR1 and CDR2 (germline): SSHAT, FNYEAQ (reference sequence). This CDR3 comprises 13 residues. This clonotype was sampled from a man aged 50 to 60 with acute or convalescent COVID-19. The chain uses TRBV7-7 and TRBJ1-1; D is uncertain. Sequencing was carried out using peripheral blood. The CDR3 spells CASSLSLGTEAFF. CDR3 coding DNA: TGTGCTAGCAGCTTATCCCTAGGCACTGAAGCTTTCTTT.